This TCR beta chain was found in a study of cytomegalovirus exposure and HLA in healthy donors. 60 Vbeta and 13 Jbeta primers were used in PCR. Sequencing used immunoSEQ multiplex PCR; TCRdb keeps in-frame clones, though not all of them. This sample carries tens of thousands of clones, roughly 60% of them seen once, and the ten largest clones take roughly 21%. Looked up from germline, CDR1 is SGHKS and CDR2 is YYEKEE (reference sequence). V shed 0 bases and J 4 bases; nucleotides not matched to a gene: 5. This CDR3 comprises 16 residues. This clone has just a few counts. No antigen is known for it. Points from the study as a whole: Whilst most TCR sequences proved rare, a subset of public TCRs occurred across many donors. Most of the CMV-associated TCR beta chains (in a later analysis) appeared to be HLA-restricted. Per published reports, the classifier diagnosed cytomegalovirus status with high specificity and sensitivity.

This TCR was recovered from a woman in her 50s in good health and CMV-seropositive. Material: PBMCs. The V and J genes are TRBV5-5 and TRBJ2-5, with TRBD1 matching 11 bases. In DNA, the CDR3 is TGTGCCAGCAGCTTGGCAGGACAGGGGGCAGGAGAGACCCAGTACTTC. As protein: CASSLAGQGAGETQYF.